Shown below are 2 T cell receptor beta chains from a single sample sequenced in a study of T-cell memory formation after mild COVID-19. TCRdb fed the 5' RACE reads into MiXCR, producing one record per CDR3 protein. The table records 400,000 to 500,000 distinct CDR3 sequences, over 15% of them present only once. Sequencing used PBMCs or a T cell subset sorted from them (not recorded which). All receptors come from an adult woman who had mild COVID-19 (a few samples of this study predate the infection). Cell type and time point are not known.

The chain recombines TRBV2 with TRBJ1-2; D remains ambiguous. Trimming shortened V by 4 bases and J by 2 bases, and 17 bases separated the two germline ends. Germline CDR1 reads SNHLY; CDR2 reads FYNNEI. This CDR3 is 16 amino acids long. The chain's CDR3 is CASSVGTRTANYGYTF. The DNA of the CDR3 is TGTGCCAGCAGTGTAGGCACCAGGACGGCGAACTATGGCTACACCTTC.

The CDR3 is CASVGGQGYNEQFF. The CDR3 nucleotides read TGTGCTAGTGTGGGGGGACAGGGTTACAATGAGCAGTTCTTC. The chain couples TRBV12-5 to TRBJ2-1; 9 nucleotides agree with TRBD1. Per germline, CDR1 LGHNT and CDR2 FRNRAP. This CDR3 is built from 14 residues. The trim removed 7 bases at V and 4 bases at J, leaving 5 bases unmatched.